A single T cell receptor beta chain is shown here with its context. This sample stems from a study of cytomegalovirus exposure and HLA in healthy donors. 13 Jbeta primers and 60 Vbeta primers were used for the PCR. Libraries were prepared by immunoSEQ multiplex PCR; TCRdb keeps only in-frame clonotypes and omits some of them. The sample holds about 64,000 clones. J gave up 3 bases and V 5 bases, and 1 base lay outside the gene matches. Germline V gives CDR1 SGDLS, CDR2 YYNGEE. The CDR3 has 12 residues. Sequencing was carried out using PBMCs. This clonotype originated in a woman aged 18-29 years in good health and CMV-seronegative. The rearrangement links TRBV9 to TRBJ1-2, with TRBD1 identical over 7 bases. CDR3 nucleotides: TGTGCCAGCAGAGGACAGGACTATGGCTACACCTTC. This encodes CASRGQDYGYTF.